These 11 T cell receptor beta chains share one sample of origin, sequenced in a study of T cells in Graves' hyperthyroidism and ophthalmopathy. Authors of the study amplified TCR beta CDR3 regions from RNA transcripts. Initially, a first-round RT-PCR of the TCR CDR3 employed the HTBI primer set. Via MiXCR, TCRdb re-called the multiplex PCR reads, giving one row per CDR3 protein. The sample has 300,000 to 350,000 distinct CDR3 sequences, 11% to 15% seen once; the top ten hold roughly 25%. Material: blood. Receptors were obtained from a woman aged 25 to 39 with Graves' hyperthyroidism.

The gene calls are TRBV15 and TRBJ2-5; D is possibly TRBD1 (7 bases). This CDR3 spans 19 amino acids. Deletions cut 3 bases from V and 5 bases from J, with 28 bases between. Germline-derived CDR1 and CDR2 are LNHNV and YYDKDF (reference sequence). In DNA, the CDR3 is TGTGCCACCAGCAGGACAGGGCAAGAGGGGGGCGGCACAATTGAGACCCAGTACTTC. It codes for CATSRTGQEGGGTIETQYF. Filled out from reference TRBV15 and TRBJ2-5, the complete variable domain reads DAMVIQNPRYQVTQFGKPVTLSCSQTLNHNVMYWYQQKSSQAPKLLFHYYDKDFNNEADTPDNFQSRRPNTSFCFLDIRSPGLGDTAMYLCATSRTGQEGGGTIETQYFGPGTRLLVL.

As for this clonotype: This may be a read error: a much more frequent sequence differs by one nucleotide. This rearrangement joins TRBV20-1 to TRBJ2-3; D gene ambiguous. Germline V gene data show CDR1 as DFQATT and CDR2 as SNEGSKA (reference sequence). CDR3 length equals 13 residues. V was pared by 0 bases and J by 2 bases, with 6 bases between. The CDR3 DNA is TGCAGTGCTAGAGATACGGCCACAGATACGCAGTATTTT. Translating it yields CSARDTATDTQYF.

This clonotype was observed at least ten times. Written as DNA, the CDR3 is TGCAGTGCTAGAGATGGGCGGGAGAAGGCAGATACGCAGTATTTT. This gives the protein CSARDGREKADTQYF. The V gene is TRBV20-1, the J gene TRBJ2-3; 7 bases agree with TRBD2. V trimming: 0 bases; J trimming: 4 bases; junction bases outside the gene matches: 7. The CDR3 runs to 15 residues. The germline V gene encodes CDR1 DFQATT and CDR2 SNEGSKA (reference sequence).

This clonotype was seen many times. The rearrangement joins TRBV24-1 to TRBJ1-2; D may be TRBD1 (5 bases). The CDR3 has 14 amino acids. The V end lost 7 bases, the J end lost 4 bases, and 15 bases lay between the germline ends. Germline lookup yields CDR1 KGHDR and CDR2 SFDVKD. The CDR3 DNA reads TGTGCCACCAGCCGGGACGGACTTTCCTATGGCTACACCTTC. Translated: CATSRDGLSYGYTF.

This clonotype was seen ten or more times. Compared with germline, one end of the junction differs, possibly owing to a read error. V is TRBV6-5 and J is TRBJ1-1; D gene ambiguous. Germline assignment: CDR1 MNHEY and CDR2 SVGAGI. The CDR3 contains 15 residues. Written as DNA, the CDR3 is TGTGCCAGCAGCTACTTCCCCGGGATTCTTCAGCAAGCTTTCTTT. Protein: CASSYFPGILQQAFF.

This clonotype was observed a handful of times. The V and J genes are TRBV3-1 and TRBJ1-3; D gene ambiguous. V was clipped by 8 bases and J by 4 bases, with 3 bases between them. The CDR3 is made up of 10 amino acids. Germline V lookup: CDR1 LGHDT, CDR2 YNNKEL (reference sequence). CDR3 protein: CASLGNTIYF. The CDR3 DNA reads TGTGCCAGCTTAGGAAACACCATATATTTT.

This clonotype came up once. The CDR3 nucleotides are TGTGCCAGTACTTTAAGTTGGGGGCGCCTAGCGGCACCCTACAATGAGCAGTTCTTC. Translating it yields CASTLSWGRLAAPYNEQFF. The chain links TRBV19 to TRBJ2-1; maybe TRBD2 (7 bases). The ends were cut back, 7 bases at V and 2 bases at J, with 27 bases in the middle. The CDR3 is 19 amino acids. Germline V lookup: CDR1 LNHDA, CDR2 SQIVND (reference sequence).

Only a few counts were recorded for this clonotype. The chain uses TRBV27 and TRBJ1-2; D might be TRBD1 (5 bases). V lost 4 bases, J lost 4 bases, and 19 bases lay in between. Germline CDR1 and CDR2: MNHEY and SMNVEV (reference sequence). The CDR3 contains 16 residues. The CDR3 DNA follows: TGTGCCAGCAGTTCTCAACCCTACCGGACATCCTATGGCTACACCTTC. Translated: CASSSQPYRTSYGYTF.

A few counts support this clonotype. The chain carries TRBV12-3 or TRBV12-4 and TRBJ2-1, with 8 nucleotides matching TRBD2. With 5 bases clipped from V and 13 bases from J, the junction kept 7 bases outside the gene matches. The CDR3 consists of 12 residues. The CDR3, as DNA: TGTGCCAGCAGTCCCGGGGGGGATCCCCAGTTCTTC. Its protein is CASSPGGDPQFF.

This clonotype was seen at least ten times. Here the CDR3 DNA reads TGTGCCACCAGCAGCGGGTCCTACGAGCAGTACTTC. Translating it yields CATSSGSYEQYF. The gene calls are TRBV15 and TRBJ2-7; no clear D gene. Trimming shortened V by 3 bases and J by 1 base, and 4 bases separated the two germline ends. The CDR3 has 12 amino acids. The germline gives CDR1 LNHNV, CDR2 YYDKDF (reference sequence).

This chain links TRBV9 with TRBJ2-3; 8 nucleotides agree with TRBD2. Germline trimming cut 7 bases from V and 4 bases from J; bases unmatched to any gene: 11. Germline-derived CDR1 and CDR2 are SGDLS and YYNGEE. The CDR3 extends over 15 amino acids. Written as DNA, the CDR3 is TGTGCCAGCGGCGGGGGTAGCGGGAACGCAGATACGCAGTATTTT. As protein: CASGGGSGNADTQYF. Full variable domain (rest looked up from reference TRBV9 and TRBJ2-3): DSGVTQTPKHLITATGQRVTLRCSPRSGDLSVYWYQQSLDQGLQFLIQYYNGEERAKGNILERFSAQQFPDLHSELNLSSLELGDSALYFCASGGGSGNADTQYFGPGTRLTVL.